The clone carrying this TCR beta chain was counted between two and nine times. TCRdb ran MiXCR on the RT-PCR reads and lists one entry per CDR3 protein. Of more than 550,000 distinct CDR3 sequences listed, 14% were seen once; the top ten hold roughly 4%. What was sequenced was memory CD4+ T cells from blood. The receptor was isolated from a female donor in good health, serving as a healthy control.

This CDR3 reads CASSPSIDTQYF. DNA for the CDR3: TGTGCCAGCAGTCCCTCCATTGATACGCAGTATTTT. The chain links TRBV6-6 to TRBJ2-3; D is unclear. Per germline, CDR1 MNHNY and CDR2 SVGAGI (reference sequence). This CDR3 has 12 residues. V shed 5 bases and J shed 6 bases, with 9 bases lying between them.